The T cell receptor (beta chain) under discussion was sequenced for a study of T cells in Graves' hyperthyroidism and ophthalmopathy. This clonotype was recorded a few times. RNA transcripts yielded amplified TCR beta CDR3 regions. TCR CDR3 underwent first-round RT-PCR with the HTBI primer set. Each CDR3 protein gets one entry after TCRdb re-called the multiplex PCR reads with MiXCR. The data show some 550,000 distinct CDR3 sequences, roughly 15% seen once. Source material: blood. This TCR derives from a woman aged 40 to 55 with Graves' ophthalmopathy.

The CDR3 is CASSPPNDSYEQYF. For the CDR3, the DNA is TGTGCCAGCTCCCCCCCCAATGACTCCTACGAGCAGTACTTC. This chain links TRBV18 with TRBJ2-7; D gene uncertain. The CDR3 spans 14 residues. Germline V gene lookup returns CDR1 KGHSH and CDR2 LQKENI. Between the trimmed V and J ends, which lost 6 bases and 0 bases, there was a span of 12 bases.